One and the same sample provided the 2 T cell receptor beta chains below, sequenced in a study of cytomegalovirus exposure and HLA in healthy donors. PCR was performed using 60 Vbeta and 13 Jbeta primers. Assay used: immunoSEQ multiplex PCR; TCRdb lists only in-frame clones, some missing. The sample consists of 150,000 or so clones, 70% to 85% of them appearing once. Sequencing was done on a sample of PBMCs. All receptors come from a man in his thirties or forties in good health and CMV-seropositive.

This rearrangement joins TRBV19 to TRBJ2-7, with 7 bases aligning to TRBD2. From germline, CDR1 is LNHDA and CDR2 SQIVND (reference sequence). Trimming took 5 bases from V and 3 from J; bases not matched to a gene: 7. The CDR3 length is 14 residues. In DNA form, the CDR3 reads TGTGCCAGTAGTCCCGAGGGGAGGGTCTACGAGCAGTACTTC. It is translated as CASSPEGRVYEQYF.

This clone was observed a handful of times. The CDR3 DNA follows: TGTGCCAGCAGTCTCGGGACAGGATCGGGTGGCTACACCTTC. Translated: CASSLGTGSGGYTF. The V call is TRBV6-6, the J call TRBJ1-2, with 8 bases matching TRBD1. This CDR3 has 14 amino acids. The ends lost 5 bases at V and 7 bases at J; junction bases unmatched: 9. In germline, CDR1 is MNHNY, CDR2 SVGAGI (reference sequence).